A single sample gave rise to the 23 T cell receptor beta chains below, sequenced in a study of cytomegalovirus exposure and HLA in healthy donors. This PCR relied on a set of 60 Vbeta primers and 13 Jbeta primers. Clones were sequenced by immunoSEQ multiplex PCR, and TCRdb holds only the in-frame ones, with some missing. The data hold tens of thousands of clones, with around 82% observed a single time. Sequenced: PBMCs. These receptors were taken from a young man in good health and CMV-seropositive.

V and J are TRBV4-1 and TRBJ2-7, with 10 positions matching TRBD2. The length of the CDR3 is 17 residues. Germline V CDR1 and CDR2: MGHRA, YSYEKL. Trimming removed 1 base from V and 4 bases from J; junction bases left unmatched: 10. The CDR3 sequence is CASSQVIGTSEEYEQYF. The CDR3 coding sequence is TGCGCCAGCAGCCAAGTCATCGGGACTAGCGAGGAATACGAGCAGTACTTC.

V is TRBV10-1 and J is TRBJ2-7; TRBD1 matches 8 bases. The CDR3 runs to 14 residues. V was clipped by 5 bases and J by 3 bases; unmatched bases: 6. Germline V gives CDR1 WNHNN, CDR2 SYGVQD (reference sequence). Here the CDR3 reads CASSYGQGGYEQYF. The CDR3 nucleotides are TGCGCCAGCAGTTACGGACAGGGCGGCTACGAGCAGTACTTC.

The V and J genes are TRBV30 and TRBJ2-5; D remains unclear. The ends were cut back, 0 bases at V and 0 bases at J, with 5 bases in the middle. The germline V gene encodes CDR1 GTSNPN and CDR2 SVGIG (reference sequence). CDR3 length: 13 residues. As DNA, the CDR3 is TGTGCCTGGAGTGTACTATACCAAGAGACCCAGTACTTC. Protein product: CAWSVLYQETQYF.

The chain joins TRBV2 to TRBJ1-5, with D possibly matching TRBD1 (5 bases). Trimming took 1 base from V and 5 from J, leaving 15 bases between them. The CDR3 has 16 residues. Germline V gives CDR1 SNHLY, CDR2 FYNNEI. The CDR3 protein is CASSEGGSFRDQPQHF. The DNA for the CDR3 is TGTGCCAGCAGTGAAGGGGGCTCATTCCGGGATCAGCCCCAGCATTTT. Full variable domain (missing parts from reference TRBV2 and TRBJ1-5): EPEVTQTPSHQVTQMGQEVILRCVPISNHLYFYWYRQILGQKVEFLVSFYNNEISEKSEIFDDQFSVERPDGSNFTLKIRSTKLEDSAMYFCASSEGGSFRDQPQHFGDGTRLSIL.

The chain carries TRBV6-5 and TRBJ2-5; 11 bases fit TRBD2. CDR1 is MNHEY, CDR2 SVGAGI, per germline. J gave up 1 base and V 6 bases, and 4 bases lay outside the gene matches. The CDR3 is 15 amino acids. The CDR3 here is CASSIAGGAQETQYF. The CDR3 DNA follows: TGTGCCAGCAGCATAGCGGGGGGGGCCCAAGAGACCCAGTACTTC.

The gene calls are TRBV29-1 and TRBJ2-1; 9 bases agree with TRBD2. CDR1 is SQVTM and CDR2 is ANQGSEA in the germline V gene. Losses at the gene ends were 5 bases for V and 6 bases for J; bases not matched to a gene: 8. There are 14 residues in the CDR3. CDR3 protein: CSVYPGLAPNEQFF. The CDR3 coding sequence is TGCAGCGTTTACCCGGGACTAGCTCCCAATGAGCAGTTCTTC.

The chain joins TRBV5-4 to TRBJ2-3; possibly TRBD2 for D (6 bases). CDR3 size: 15 residues. The V gene lost 5 bases and the J gene lost 2 bases, with 15 bases spanning the gap. CDR1 and CDR2 (germline): SGHNT, YYREEE (reference sequence). The CDR3 DNA sequence: TGTGCCAGCAGTCCGAGGGCGGGAACCACAGATACGCAGTATTTT. It specifies CASSPRAGTTDTQYF.

The chain is built from TRBV29-1 and TRBJ2-7; 10 nucleotides line up with TRBD1. The CDR3 runs to 14 residues. Looked up from germline, CDR1 is SQVTM and CDR2 is ANQGSEA. V was clipped by 4 bases and J by 0 bases; unmatched bases: 3. The CDR3 DNA reads as TGCAGCGTTGTGGGACAGGGGAGCTCCTACGAGCAGTACTTC. Translation gives CSVVGQGSSYEQYF.

The genes are TRBV6-5 and TRBJ1-5; D unresolved. Trimming stripped 5 bases from V and 0 bases from J, with 11 bases between. The CDR3 is 15 amino acids. Germline V CDR1 and CDR2: MNHEY, SVGAGI. The CDR3 DNA follows: TGTGCCAGCAGTCCTTCGGTGTATAGCAATCAGCCCCAGCATTTT. It encodes CASSPSVYSNQPQHF.

This clone was observed a few times. The V call is TRBV10-3, the J call TRBJ1-4; D not certain. This CDR3 region has 13 residues. Trimming cost V 7 bases and J 7 bases, with 13 bases left between them. Germline values: CDR1 ENHRY, CDR2 SYGVKD. The CDR3 loop is CAINAEGSEKLFF. The CDR3 coding sequence is TGTGCCATCAATGCAGAGGGTAGTGAAAAACTGTTTTTT.

The chain couples TRBV6-5 to TRBJ1-1; D possibly corresponds to TRBD1 (5 bases). V lost 2 bases and J lost 5, with 15 bases in between. CDR3 length: 15 residues. CDR1 is MNHEY and CDR2 is SVGAGI in the germline V gene. CDR3 in amino acids: CASSYQGNQGTEAFF. CDR3 nucleotides: TGTGCCAGCAGTTACCAGGGTAATCAGGGTACTGAAGCTTTCTTT.

This clone was recorded only once. The rearrangement links TRBV6-1 to TRBJ1-5, with D unclear. Germline-derived CDR1 and CDR2 are MNHNS and SASEGT. The CDR3 has 14 amino acids. V was trimmed by 5 bases and J by 5 bases, leaving 13 bases between them. The CDR3 here is CASSSAEPHQPQHF. The CDR3 DNA sequence: TGTGCCAGCAGTAGCGCAGAACCTCATCAGCCCCAGCATTTT.

The chain uses TRBV7-9 and TRBJ2-7; 9 nucleotides agree with TRBD1. This CDR3 contains 15 residues. The V segment lost 1 base and the J segment 5 bases; nucleotides outside the gene matches: 6. Germline V lookup: CDR1 SEHNR, CDR2 FQNEAQ (reference sequence). Here the CDR3 reads CASSLVGTGNHEQYF. CDR3 nucleotides: TGTGCCAGCAGCTTAGTTGGGACAGGGAACCACGAGCAGTACTTC.

The chain has TRBV6-5 and TRBJ1-2, with TRBD1 matching over 8 bases. Germline V gene data show CDR1 as MNHEY and CDR2 as SVGAGI. The CDR3 covers 14 residues. Unmatched junction bases numbered 4, after V lost 2 bases and J lost 5 bases. The CDR3 spells CASSYGQGAYGYTF. The CDR3 DNA reads TGTGCCAGCAGTTACGGGCAGGGGGCTTATGGCTACACCTTC.

The V call is TRBV6-1, the J call TRBJ2-5, with 10 bases aligning to TRBD2. CDR1 and CDR2 from the germline V gene are MNHNS and SASEGT. The junction had 5 bases not matched to a gene; V was cut back by 4 bases and J by 0 bases. This CDR3 has 16 amino acids. CDR3 coding DNA: TGTGCCAGCAGTGCCAGGACTAGCGGCAACCAAGAGACCCAGTACTTC. Encoded protein: CASSARTSGNQETQYF.

The chain is built from TRBV6-5 and TRBJ2-1; weak D call: TRBD2 (5 bases). CDR3 length: 13 residues. Germline CDR1 and CDR2: MNHEY and SVGAGI. The V and J ends lost 5 bases and 9 bases respectively, with 14 bases between them. Here the CDR3 reads CASSGGRRSEQFF. As DNA, the CDR3 is TGTGCCAGCAGTGGCGGCAGGAGGTCTGAGCAGTTCTTC.

The table lists this clone with a count of one. The rearrangement links TRBV19 to TRBJ2-1; possible D gene TRBD2, 6 bases. This CDR3 has 13 residues. Per germline, CDR1 LNHDA and CDR2 SQIVND (reference sequence). V lost 2 bases and J lost 6, with 8 bases in between. The CDR3 nucleotides are TGTGCCAGTAGTATAATGGGAGGCAATGAGCAGTTCTTC. Translation: CASSIMGGNEQFF.

This chain connects TRBV2 to TRBJ1-2; D remains ambiguous. This CDR3 is 13 amino acids long. Germline CDR1 reads SNHLY; CDR2 reads FYNNEI. V was trimmed by 11 bases and J by 6 bases, leaving 19 bases between them. The CDR3, as DNA: TGTGCCGGCGGTCCGGAAACGCGACATGGCTACACCTTC. Its protein product is CAGGPETRHGYTF.

The chain couples TRBV4-2 to TRBJ2-1, with 8 bases that match TRBD1. CDR1 LGHNA and CDR2 YNFKEQ come from the germline V gene. Losses at the gene ends were 1 base for V and 6 bases for J; bases not matched to a gene: 5. This CDR3 has 15 residues. CDR3 residues: CASSQVGQGANEQFF. As DNA, the CDR3 is TGTGCCAGCAGCCAAGTCGGACAGGGTGCCAATGAGCAGTTCTTC.

The gene calls are TRBV10-3 and TRBJ1-1; D may be TRBD1 (6 bases). CDR1 ENHRY and CDR2 SYGVKD come from the germline V gene. CDR3 size: 15 residues. With 2 bases removed from V and 0 bases from J, the gap between germline ends came to 10 bases. Here the CDR3 reads CAISEARGMNTEAFF. The CDR3 bases are TGTGCCATCAGTGAGGCCAGGGGAATGAACACTGAAGCTTTCTTT.

The chain has TRBV28 and TRBJ2-5, with 8 bases lining up with TRBD2. The germline V gene has CDR1 MDHEN and CDR2 SYDVKM. This CDR3 contains 14 residues. After removal of 6 bases from V and 4 bases from J, the junction contained 7 bases not matched to a gene. DNA for the CDR3: TGTGCCAGCAGGCCGAGCGGGGGTCGAGAGACCCAGTACTTC. Translating it yields CASRPSGGRETQYF.

The chain joins TRBV30 to TRBJ2-1, with 10 bases that match TRBD2. The junction had 9 bases not matched to a gene; V was cut back by 0 bases and J by 10 bases. CDR3 size: 15 residues. From germline, CDR1 is GTSNPN and CDR2 SVGIG (reference sequence). CDR3 protein: CAWSVGAGGPGEQFF. CDR3 DNA: TGTGCCTGGAGTGTCGGAGCGGGGGGGCCCGGGGAGCAGTTCTTC.

This chain joins TRBV7-6 and TRBJ2-5, with 7 bases that match TRBD1. CDR3 length: 15 amino acids. Trimming at V came to 5 bases and at J to 11 bases, leaving 17 bases not matched to a gene. CDR1 is SGHVS and CDR2 is FNYEAQ in the germline V gene. The CDR3 DNA reads TGTGCCAGCAGCCCACTAGGGGGCCAAGCTTTGGAGCAGTACTTC. It encodes CASSPLGGQALEQYF.